This T cell receptor (beta chain) comes out of a study of T-cell memory formation after mild COVID-19 (dated by TCRdb to 2020 to 2023). A note on the overall study: Most TCR sequence clusters were specific to one of the two donors. The cohort comprised two young, previously healthy adult volunteers, one female and one male. In two donors, T-cell clones that expanded and contracted after mild COVID-19 were tracked by sequencing TCRalpha and TCRbeta repertoires over time.

The CDR3 goes from the cysteine to the phenylalanine over 19 residues. Only the CDR3 DNA is retained, 57 bases long and in frame from the first base. The germline V gene supplies CDR1 SGHRS and CDR2 YFSETQ. Trimming leaves V shorter by 0 bases and J shorter by 1 base, with the junction holding 11 bases beyond the gene matches. Ficoll-Paque density gradient centrifugation was the method used to isolate PBMCs. TCRdb records Illumina NovaSeq 6000 as the sequencer. Using 5'RACE with constant-segment primers, TCRalpha and TCRbeta cDNA libraries were constructed, with sample barcodes and unique molecular identifiers added in the process. RNA was extracted from every sample with Trizol reagent. Amplification of the libraries took two PCR steps, and the second step added a second sample barcode plus Illumina TruSeq adapters. The libraries were sequenced on an Illumina NovaSeq using 2 x 150 bp paired-end reads. In the source study's methods: The reads were demultiplexed and collapsed into UMI-guided consensus sequences using migec v1.2.7. Using mixcr v2.1.11, UMI consensuses were aligned to TRA and TRB V and J templates and then assembled into clonotypes. A clonotype was counted as expanded or contracted only if both edgeR and NoisET called the change significant, with noise models trained on biological replicates. For edgeR calls, a false discovery rate-adjusted p below 0.01 and a log2 fold-change threshold of 1 were applied. As an exploratory analysis of dynamics, PCA with hierarchical clustering was applied to max-normalized trajectories of the 1000 most abundant clonotypes. Separately sequenced CD4+ and CD8+ repertoires were used to assign a CD4 or CD8 phenotype to each responding clone. The public reads were run again by TCRdb, first through fastp at Q25 and then through MiXCR, and only productive beta chains were kept. Rows with a matching CDR3 protein are joined into one entry that keeps the most common DNA and genes. TCRdb's processing, not the authors', yielded these V and J calls. The sample table contains fewer than 600,000 distinct CDR3 sequences; only one count was recorded for 20% to 25% of them. Of the sample, about 8.4% falls within the top ten clones.

Of note for this clonotype: Which antigen it targets is not known. No base qualities exist here, and no much larger clone lies one base off it.

Results and caveats for the whole study, not just this receptor: Clones contracting from day 15 to 85 had balanced CD4/CD8 phenotypes, while a second wave expanding from day 15 to 37 was biased towards CD4+. Contracting CD4+ clones were found mainly in CM and EM memory subsets, while CD8+ clones were enriched in EMRA. The study covered only a couple of mild cases, and larger cohorts including severe cases with pre-infection samples were considered necessary. The second-wave clones that peaked on day 37 were not confirmed to be SARS-CoV-2 specific. Some responding clones were detected in pre-infection memory, suggesting pre-existing cross-reactive memory T cells joined the SARS-CoV-2 response.

The TCR was taken from an adult woman who had mild COVID-19 (a few samples of this study predate the infection). The sample titles of this study are shuffled in the database, so cell type and time point are left out; the donor was told from shared clones. Recombination joined TRBV5-1 with TRBJ2-2; TRBD1 aligns with 8 central bases. The sequenced sample was PBMCs or a T cell subset sorted from them (not recorded which). This receptor carries the CDR3 CASSLVLGLGTGNTGELFF. DNA sequence: TGCGCCAGCAGCTTGGTCCTGGGTTTAGGGACAGGGAACACCGGGGAGCTGTTTTTT.